The next 22 T cell receptor beta chains were all read from a single sample in a study of beta chain features in type 1 diabetes. The study reverse transcribed the entire isolated RNA, so it sequenced expressed TCRB transcripts. This table comes from immunoSEQ multiplex PCR, and its TCRdb copy is limited to in-frame clones, with some not included. The table shows 450,000 to 550,000 clones, with approximately 30% occurring only once. Sequenced sample: naive CD4+ T cells from blood. These receptors originate from a man aged 18 to 30 in good health.

The sample holds one count of this clone. V gene TRBV18 combines with J gene TRBJ2-6, with TRBD1 as a possible D gene (5 bases). The CDR3 sequence is 18 residues long. Germline values: CDR1 KGHSH, CDR2 LQKENI. Trimming took off 2 bases at V and 0 bases at J, with 14 bases between the two ends. CDR3 amino acids: CASSPGAGGSSGANVLTF. The DNA for the CDR3 is TGTGCCAGCTCACCAGGGGCAGGTGGAAGCTCTGGGGCCAACGTCCTGACTTTC.

This clone has a handful of counts. This sequence joins TRBV7-9 and TRBJ2-7; D is undetermined. In germline, CDR1 is SEHNR, CDR2 FQNEAQ (reference sequence). This CDR3 is built from 13 residues. Trimming pared 1 base from V and 2 bases from J, leaving 6 bases between. This CDR3 is CASSLGATYEQYF. As DNA, the CDR3 is TGTGCCAGCAGCTTAGGGGCAACCTACGAGCAGTACTTC.

This rearrangement joins TRBV5-4 to TRBJ1-1; D is unresolved. CDR3 size: 13 residues. V was trimmed by 4 bases and J by 2 bases, leaving 9 bases between them. Per germline, CDR1 SGHNT and CDR2 YYREEE (reference sequence). CDR3 region: CASSETPNTEAFF. DNA for the CDR3: TGTGCCAGCAGCGAGACCCCAAACACTGAAGCTTTCTTT.

The chain is built from TRBV6-5 and TRBJ2-3; D ambiguous. CDR1 is MNHEY, CDR2 SVGAGI, per germline. This CDR3 is built from 15 residues. V was clipped by 6 bases and J by 6 bases, with 19 bases between them. The CDR3 DNA follows: TGTGCCAGCAGCCCCTGGGGTAGCCAGAGGGATACGCAGTATTTT. Translation: CASSPWGSQRDTQYF.

The genes are TRBV14 and TRBJ1-4, with D possibly being TRBD1 (6 bases). In germline, CDR1 is SGHDN, CDR2 FVKESK. Between the trimmed V and J ends, which lost 10 bases and 4 bases, there was a span of 19 bases. This CDR3 has 15 amino acids. Here the CDR3 reads CATPGVLQVNEKLFF. The CDR3 bases are TGTGCCACCCCAGGGGTCCTTCAGGTTAATGAAAAACTGTTTTTT.

This clone was seen a handful of times. The V and J genes are TRBV18 and TRBJ2-5; D is undetermined. This CDR3 has 14 residues. With 1 base removed from V and 4 bases from J, the gap between germline ends came to 10 bases. Looked up from germline, CDR1 is KGHSH and CDR2 is LQKENI. The CDR3 reads CASSPLAYGETQYF. For the CDR3, the DNA is TGTGCCAGCTCACCACTCGCGTACGGAGAGACCCAGTACTTC.

The genes are TRBV25-1 and TRBJ1-2; 10 positions agree with TRBD1. CDR1 is MGHDK and CDR2 is SYGVNS in the germline V gene. This CDR3 is built from 16 residues. The V segment lost 4 bases and the J segment 4 bases; nucleotides outside the gene matches: 9. This CDR3 reads CASSAFDRGRGYGYTF. CDR3 coding DNA: TGTGCCAGCAGTGCCTTCGACAGGGGGCGCGGCTATGGCTACACCTTC.

As regards this clone: The sample contains more than one DNA sequence encoding this CDR3. This sequence joins TRBV25-1 and TRBJ2-7; D gene unclear. The CDR3 consists of 11 residues. The ends were cut back, 4 bases at V and 1 base at J, with 2 bases in the middle. Germline CDR1 reads MGHDK; CDR2 reads SYGVNS. The CDR3 reads CASSVSYEQYF. In DNA form, the CDR3 reads TGTGCCAGCAGTGTGTCCTACGAGCAGTACTTC.

There are a few counts of this clone. The chain uses TRBV30 and TRBJ2-7, with 8 bases lining up with TRBD2. Germline V gene sequence: CDR1 GTSNPN, CDR2 SVGIG (reference sequence). Unmatched junction bases numbered 3, after V lost 5 bases and J lost 3 bases. The CDR3 runs 12 residues. The CDR3 sequence: CAWGTRSYEQYF. The CDR3 DNA is TGTGCCTGGGGGACTAGAAGCTACGAGCAGTACTTC.

V usage is TRBV21-1 and J usage is TRBJ1-1. TRBV21-1 is shown as a pseudogene. CDR3 length equals 15 residues. The CDR3 DNA is TGTGCCAGCAGCAAAGCTCTATCGAGGGACACTGAAGCTTTCTTT. Its translation: CASSKALSRDTEAFF.

A few counts support this clone. The gene calls are TRBV10-1 and TRBJ2-1, with D perhaps matching TRBD2 (6 bases). The germline V gene encodes CDR1 WNHNN and CDR2 SYGVQD (reference sequence). The CDR3 has 14 residues. Trimming shortened V by 6 bases and J by 5 bases, and 14 bases separated the two germline ends. The CDR3 region is CASRKGLSNNEQFF. Here the CDR3 DNA reads TGCGCCAGCAGGAAAGGACTATCCAACAATGAGCAGTTCTTC.

This clone was recorded a few times. The gene calls are TRBV27 and TRBJ2-7, with 7 bases aligning to TRBD2. Trimming removed 5 bases from V and 0 bases from J; junction bases left unmatched: 7. This CDR3 is 15 amino acids long. Germline assignment: CDR1 MNHEY and CDR2 SMNVEV (reference sequence). The CDR3 DNA reads as TGTGCCAGCAGTAGACTAGCTCCCAGCTCCTACGAGCAGTACTTC. It is translated as CASSRLAPSSYEQYF.

The rearrangement uses TRBV30 and TRBJ1-1, with D hard to call. The CDR3 has 11 residues. V was trimmed by 3 bases and J by 8 bases, leaving 10 bases between them. CDR1 is GTSNPN and CDR2 is SVGIG in the germline V gene (reference sequence). The CDR3 region has the DNA TGTGCCTGGAGGATGAGGACCGAAGCTTTCTTT. Protein sequence: CAWRMRTEAFF.

V and J are TRBV6-5 and TRBJ2-7, with a tentative D call TRBD2 (5 bases). The CDR3 is 15 residues long. The germline V and J ends were trimmed by 2 bases and 1 base, with 12 bases remaining between them. The germline gives CDR1 MNHEY, CDR2 SVGAGI. The DNA for the CDR3 is TGTGCCAGCAGTTACCGGGATCAATTTTCCTACGAGCAGTACTTC. Translation gives CASSYRDQFSYEQYF.

This clone was counted a few times. This chain links TRBV10-3 with TRBJ2-5; D remains ambiguous. Germline V gene sequence: CDR1 ENHRY, CDR2 SYGVKD. Trimming took 5 bases from V and 3 from J, leaving 16 bases between them. The CDR3 consists of 15 residues. CDR3 sequence reads: CAISPPPGTEETQYF. The CDR3 DNA follows: TGTGCCATCAGTCCCCCTCCTGGTACAGAAGAGACCCAGTACTTC.

The chain joins TRBV29-1 to TRBJ2-5; possibly TRBD1 for D (6 bases). From germline, CDR1 is SQVTM and CDR2 ANQGSEA. Trimming removed 7 bases from V and 5 bases from J, with 14 bases in between. The CDR3 has 12 amino acids. This chain's CDR3 is CSGTDGSETQYF. CDR3 in DNA: TGCAGCGGGACAGACGGATCGGAGACCCAGTACTTC.

The chain carries TRBV28 and TRBJ2-1; 10 bases are shared with TRBD1. The CDR3 has 15 amino acids. The junction had 6 bases not matched to a gene; V was cut back by 5 bases and J by 5 bases. The germline CDR1 and CDR2 sequences are MDHEN and SYDVKM. The CDR3 is CASSPRTGGNNEQFF. The DNA for the CDR3 is TGTGCCAGCAGTCCACGGACAGGGGGGAACAATGAGCAGTTCTTC.

The rearrangement uses TRBV14 and TRBJ2-1; D gene unclear. The CDR3 spans 14 residues. Germline CDR1 SGHDN, CDR2 FVKESK. Trimming stripped 3 bases from V and 7 bases from J, with 13 bases between. The CDR3 is CASSQAPSRNEQFF. The CDR3 DNA is TGTGCCAGCAGCCAGGCCCCCAGTCGGAATGAGCAGTTCTTC.

In its sample, this clone was seen a few times. The chain joins TRBV10-3 to TRBJ2-5, with D possibly being TRBD2 (6 bases). The CDR3 runs 14 residues. Trimming removed 2 bases from V and 0 bases from J, with 7 bases in between. Germline V gene lookup returns CDR1 ENHRY and CDR2 SYGVKD. The CDR3 loop is CAISEAGNQETQYF. The CDR3 bases are TGTGCCATCAGTGAGGCGGGAAACCAAGAGACCCAGTACTTC.

This clone has just a few counts. V and J are TRBV7-2 and TRBJ2-3; 7 bases are shared with TRBD1. This CDR3 is 14 amino acids long. The germline CDR1 and CDR2 sequences are SGHTA and FQGNSA. J lost 3 bases, V lost 6 bases, and 6 bases had no gene match. The CDR3, as DNA: TGTGCCAGCAGTGTACAGGGGTCAACAGATACGCAGTATTTT. It yields the protein CASSVQGSTDTQYF.

V gene TRBV30 combines with J gene TRBJ2-3; TRBD2 is a possible D gene (6 bases). The CDR3 spans 15 residues. Looked up from germline, CDR1 is GTSNPN and CDR2 is SVGIG (reference sequence). The germline V and J ends were trimmed by 0 bases and 1 base, with 11 bases remaining between them. CDR3 in amino acids: CAWSVRRGRTDTQYF. The CDR3 DNA reads TGTGCCTGGAGTGTAAGGCGGGGCCGCACAGATACGCAGTATTTT. The whole variable domain, filled in from reference TRBV30 and TRBJ2-3, reads SQTIHQWPATLVQPVGSPLSLECTVEGTSNPNLYWYRQAAGRGLQLLFYSVGIGQISSEVPQNLSASRPQDRQFILSSKKLLLSDSGFYLCAWSVRRGRTDTQYFGPGTRLTVL.

This clone turned up a few times. V usage is TRBV29-1 and J usage is TRBJ1-2; 7 bases fit TRBD1. The CDR3 sequence is 14 residues long. Germline loops: CDR1 SQVTM, CDR2 ANQGSEA. The chain's CDR3 is CSAKPDRDSKGYTF. CDR3 sequence (DNA): TGCAGTGCGAAACCAGACAGGGACAGCAAAGGCTACACCTTC.